The 2 T cell receptor beta chains presented below share a single source sample, sequenced in a study of T-cell reconstitution after alpha-beta-depleted transplantation in children. Unique molecular identifiers were incorporated during preparation of the TCRbeta library. One entry per CDR3 protein results from TCRdb running MiXCR on the PCR reads. The top ten hold 2% to 3% of the sample, which has about 500,000 distinct CDR3 sequences, approximately 32% seen once. The material sequenced was PBMCs from the stem cell graft donor, taken from the stem cell graft. The receptors come from a human donor who donated a stem cell graft to a child with aplastic anemia.

The chain's CDR3 is CSRPGLAGGRDTQYF. The CDR3 bases are TGCAGTAGGCCCGGACTAGCGGGAGGTCGAGATACGCAGTATTTT. The chain employs TRBV20-1 and TRBJ2-3; 14 nucleotides agree with TRBD2. The CDR3 has 15 amino acids. The V and J ends lost 8 bases and 5 bases, in that order; junction bases with no gene match: 9. The germline V gene encodes CDR1 DFQATT and CDR2 SNEGSKA (reference sequence).

This clonotype was recorded a few times. CDR3 in amino acids: CASSSTSGAGGPNEQFF. DNA for the CDR3: TGTGCCAGCAGTTCCACGTCCGGGGCGGGAGGGCCGAATGAGCAGTTCTTC. The chain joins TRBV12-3 or TRBV12-4 to TRBJ2-1, with 9 nucleotides matching TRBD2. Losses at the gene ends were 4 bases for V and 7 bases for J; bases not matched to a gene: 14. The CDR3 extends over 17 amino acids.